The 17 T cell receptor beta chains below come from one sample, sequenced in a study of cytomegalovirus exposure and HLA in healthy donors. This PCR relied on a set of 60 Vbeta primers and 13 Jbeta primers. Sequenced by immunoSEQ multiplex PCR; TCRdb stores in-frame clones only, minus some. Among 100,000 to 150,000 clones listed, around 80% were seen once. Sequencing was done on a sample of PBMCs. The receptors were gathered from a female donor in good health and CMV-seronegative.

This clone was recorded a few times. The chain links TRBV9 to TRBJ2-1, with D perhaps TRBD1 (5 bases). Trimming took off 0 bases at V and 3 bases at J, with 13 bases between the two ends. There are 16 residues in the CDR3. CDR1 SGDLS and CDR2 YYNGEE come from the germline V gene. The CDR3 reads CASSVGPGIFYNEQFF. The DNA for the CDR3 is TGTGCCAGCAGCGTAGGTCCAGGGATCTTCTACAATGAGCAGTTCTTC.

V gene TRBV2 combines with J gene TRBJ1-5; no definite D call. V dropped 6 bases and J dropped 7 bases, with 13 bases sitting between them. From germline, CDR1 is SNHLY and CDR2 FYNNEI. This CDR3 comprises 13 residues. CDR3 in DNA: TGTGCCAGCAGCGGGGAGGCCCTCCAGCCCCAGCATTTT. This codes for CASSGEALQPQHF.

The chain employs TRBV5-1 and TRBJ2-3; TRBD1 aligns across 10 bases. The germline CDR1 and CDR2 sequences are SGHRS and YFSETQ. CDR3 length: 14 amino acids. V was pared by 7 bases and J by 1 base, with 3 bases of the junction left unmatched. CDR3 DNA sequence: TGCGCCAGCGAGACAGGGGGCGGCACAGATACGCAGTATTTT. This sequence encodes CASETGGGTDTQYF.

The rearrangement links TRBV18 to TRBJ2-7; TRBD1 is a possible D gene (5 bases). Germline CDR1 is KGHSH and CDR2 is LQKENI. This CDR3 has 13 amino acids. With 5 bases removed from V and 6 bases from J, the gap between germline ends came to 14 bases. The CDR3 nucleotides read TGTGCCAGCTCAACCGGGCCCAGGGCCGAGCAGTACTTC. Protein: CASSTGPRAEQYF.

The chain joins TRBV2 to TRBJ2-3; tentatively, D is TRBD2 (6 bases). This CDR3 contains 15 residues. Per germline, CDR1 SNHLY and CDR2 FYNNEI. V was pared by 3 bases and J by 0 bases, with 10 bases between. In DNA form, the CDR3 reads TGTGCCAGCAGTGACCCCGGGACTAGCACAGATACGCAGTATTTT. Amino acid sequence: CASSDPGTSTDTQYF.

CDR3 sequence reads: CATSRPGLETSEQFF. DNA of the CDR3: TGTGCCACCAGCAGACCGGGACTAGAAACTTCTGAGCAGTTCTTC. The chain joins TRBV15 to TRBJ2-1, with 8 bases fitting TRBD2. The length of the CDR3 is 15 residues. J was trimmed by 9 bases and V by 2 bases; bases with no gene match: 9. CDR1 and CDR2 (germline): LNHNV, YYDKDF (reference sequence).

V gene TRBV5-6 combines with J gene TRBJ2-7; 7 nucleotides align to TRBD1. The CDR3 spans 13 residues. The germline V gene has CDR1 SGHDT and CDR2 YYEEEE. V was pared by 4 bases and J by 3 bases, with 4 bases of the junction left unmatched. The CDR3 sequence: CASSLGQFYEQYF. CDR3 nucleotides: TGTGCCAGCAGCCTGGGACAGTTCTACGAGCAGTACTTC.

The gene calls are TRBV7-2 and TRBJ2-1; TRBD1 agrees at 9 bases. Trimming removed 4 bases from V and 6 bases from J; junction bases left unmatched: 7. CDR1 SGHTA and CDR2 FQGNSA come from the germline V gene. The CDR3 spans 15 residues. CDR3: CASSSSGTGFNEQFF. CDR3 in DNA: TGTGCCAGCAGCTCCTCGGGGACAGGGTTCAATGAGCAGTTCTTC.

The rearrangement uses TRBV18 and TRBJ2-1; D possibly corresponds to TRBD1 (5 bases). Trimming removed 5 bases from V and 0 bases from J, with 11 bases in between. The germline V gene has CDR1 KGHSH and CDR2 LQKENI. The CDR3 loop spans 15 amino acids. CDR3 region: CASSADIRSYNEQFF. The CDR3 DNA sequence: TGTGCCAGCTCAGCGGACATACGCTCCTACAATGAGCAGTTCTTC.

This clone was counted once. V gene TRBV2 combines with J gene TRBJ2-3; 9 bases match TRBD2. J was trimmed by 2 bases and V by 6 bases; bases with no gene match: 6. CDR3 length equals 15 residues. CDR1 and CDR2 (germline): SNHLY, FYNNEI. Here the CDR3 reads CASRKREAFTDTQYF. The CDR3 coding sequence is TGTGCCAGCAGGAAGCGGGAGGCCTTCACAGATACGCAGTATTTT.

The genes are TRBV18 and TRBJ1-2; 10 bases are a match to TRBD1. This CDR3 region has 15 residues. Germline CDR1 reads KGHSH; CDR2 reads LQKENI. V was pared by 3 bases and J by 7 bases, with 8 bases of the junction left unmatched. CDR3 loop: CASSPRQGAPSGYTF. The CDR3 nucleotides read TGTGCCAGCTCACCCAGACAGGGGGCGCCGAGTGGCTACACCTTC.

The CDR3 nucleotides are TGCAGTGTCGGGGGACAGGGACTAGATGAGCAGTTCTTC. It specifies CSVGGQGLDEQFF. The rearrangement links TRBV29-1 to TRBJ2-1; a possible D gene is TRBD1 (9 bases). The CDR3 has 13 residues. Germline loops: CDR1 SQVTM, CDR2 ANQGSEA.

This chain joins TRBV19 and TRBJ1-5; weak D call: TRBD1 (5 bases). Germline values: CDR1 LNHDA, CDR2 SQIVND (reference sequence). V was cut by 8 bases and J by 7 bases, with 12 bases left in between. CDR3 length: 12 amino acids. The DNA for the CDR3 is TGTGCCAGTTGTACAGGAAGACAGCCCCAGCATTTT. This translates into CASCTGRQPQHF.

The chain employs TRBV4-1 and TRBJ2-7, with TRBD2 identical over 10 bases. The CDR3 extends over 15 amino acids. CDR1 is MGHRA, CDR2 YSYEKL, per germline. V trimming: 0 bases; J trimming: 4 bases; junction bases outside the gene matches: 3. The CDR3 region is CASSQDPGLAYEQYF. CDR3 sequence (DNA): TGCGCCAGCAGCCAAGACCCGGGACTAGCGTACGAGCAGTACTTC.

The gene calls are TRBV6-5 and TRBJ2-5; tentative D call: TRBD2 (7 bases). The length of the CDR3 is 14 residues. Germline-derived CDR1 and CDR2 are MNHEY and SVGAGI. V was trimmed by 6 bases and J by 5 bases, leaving 16 bases between them. The CDR3 protein is CASSTNRGGETQYF. CDR3 DNA sequence: TGTGCCAGCAGCACTAATAGGGGGGGCGAGACCCAGTACTTC.

This chain joins TRBV5-1 and TRBJ2-7; TRBD1 matches at 10 bases. Unmatched junction bases numbered 7, after V lost 0 bases and J lost 7 bases. The germline V gene has CDR1 SGHRS and CDR2 YFSETQ. There are 15 residues in the CDR3. This CDR3 is CASSLGGTGEGEQYF. The CDR3 nucleotides are TGCGCCAGCAGCTTGGGCGGGACAGGGGAAGGGGAGCAGTACTTC.

This clone was recorded once. V and J are TRBV6-1 and TRBJ2-2; TRBD2 matches at 7 bases. This CDR3 is built from 14 residues. With 6 bases clipped from V and 2 bases from J, the junction kept 3 bases outside the gene matches. CDR1 and CDR2 (germline): MNHNS, SASEGT. CDR3 loop: CASRPSGNTGELFF. CDR3 DNA sequence: TGTGCCAGCAGACCTAGCGGAAACACCGGGGAGCTGTTTTTT.